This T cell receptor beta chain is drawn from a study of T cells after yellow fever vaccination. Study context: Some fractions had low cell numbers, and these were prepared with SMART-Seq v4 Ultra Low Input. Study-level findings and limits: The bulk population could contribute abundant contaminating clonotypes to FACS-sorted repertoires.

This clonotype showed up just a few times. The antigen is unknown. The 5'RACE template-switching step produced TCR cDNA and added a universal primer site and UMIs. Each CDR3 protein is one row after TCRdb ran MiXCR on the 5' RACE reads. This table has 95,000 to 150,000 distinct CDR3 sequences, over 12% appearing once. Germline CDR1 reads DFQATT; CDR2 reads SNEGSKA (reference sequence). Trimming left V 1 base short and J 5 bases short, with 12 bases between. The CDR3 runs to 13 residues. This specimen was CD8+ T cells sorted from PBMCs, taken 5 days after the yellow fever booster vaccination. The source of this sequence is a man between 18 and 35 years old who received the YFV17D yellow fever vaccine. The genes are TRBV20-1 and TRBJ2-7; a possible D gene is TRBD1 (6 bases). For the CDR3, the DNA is TGCAGTGCTAGAGCAGGGGCTTTGGACGAGCAGTACTTC. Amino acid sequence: CSARAGALDEQYF.